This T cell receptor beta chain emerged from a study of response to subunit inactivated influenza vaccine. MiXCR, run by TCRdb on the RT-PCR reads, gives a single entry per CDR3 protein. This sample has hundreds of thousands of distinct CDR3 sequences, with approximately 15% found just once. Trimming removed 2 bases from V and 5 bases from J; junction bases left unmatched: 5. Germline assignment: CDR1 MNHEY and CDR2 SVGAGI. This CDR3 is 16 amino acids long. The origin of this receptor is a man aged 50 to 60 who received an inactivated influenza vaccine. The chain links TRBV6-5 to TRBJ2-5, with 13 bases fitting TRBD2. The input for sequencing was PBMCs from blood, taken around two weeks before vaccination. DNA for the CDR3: TGTGCCAGCAGTTACACTAGCGGGAGGGTTTCTGAGACCCAGTACTTC. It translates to CASSYTSGRVSETQYF.